One sample yielded the 10 T cell receptor beta chains listed below, sequenced in a study of T-cell memory formation after mild COVID-19. Via MiXCR, TCRdb re-called the 5' RACE reads, giving one row per CDR3 protein. The sample records roughly 400,000 distinct CDR3 sequences, 15% to 20% being singletons. The specimen sequenced was PBMCs or a T cell subset sorted from them (not recorded which). These receptor sequences come from a man younger than 35 who had mild COVID-19 (a few samples of this study predate the infection). Cell type and time point are not known.

This clonotype was detected a few times. J is TRBJ1-6 and V is TRBV4-3; TRBD1 matches 9 bases. Germline V gene sequence: CDR1 LGHNA, CDR2 YSLEER. The CDR3 is made up of 14 amino acids. With 5 bases clipped from V and 9 bases from J, the junction kept 5 bases outside the gene matches. CDR3 protein: CASSNRDRVSPLHF. The CDR3 nucleotides are TGCGCCAGCAGCAACCGGGACAGGGTTTCACCCCTCCACTTT.

The V call is TRBV7-2, the J call TRBJ1-1; D gene uncertain. Trimming removed 2 bases from V and 7 bases from J, with 14 bases in between. The CDR3 contains 14 residues. In germline, CDR1 is SGHTA, CDR2 FQGNSA. This CDR3 reads CASSLRDTVYEAFF. The CDR3 DNA reads as TGTGCCAGCAGCTTACGAGACACCGTTTATGAAGCTTTCTTT.

The genes are TRBV23-1 and TRBJ2-3, with 7 positions matching TRBD2. TRBV23-1 qualifies as an ORF whose function is uncertain. The trim removed 3 bases at V and 0 bases at J, leaving 9 bases unmatched. The CDR3 loop spans 17 amino acids. CDR3 DNA: TGCGCCAGCAGTCACCACGGAAGCGGGGACAGCACAGATACGCAGTATTTT. It translates to CASSHHGSGDSTDTQYF.

The J gene is TRBJ2-1, the V gene TRBV9; TRBD2 matches at 7 bases. Germline CDR1 SGDLS, CDR2 YYNGEE. V shed 0 bases and J 5 bases; nucleotides not matched to a gene: 5. The CDR3 sequence is 15 residues long. This CDR3 reads CASSVEVGGNNEQFF. The CDR3 nucleotides read TGTGCCAGCAGCGTAGAGGTGGGGGGGAACAATGAGCAGTTCTTC.

The V and J genes are TRBV28 and TRBJ2-2, with D unclear. The CDR3 totals 12 residues. V was cut by 8 bases and J by 3 bases, with 7 bases left in between. Germline CDR1 and CDR2: MDHEN and SYDVKM. CDR3 sequence reads: CASAAYTGELFF. For the CDR3, the DNA is TGTGCCAGCGCGGCGTACACCGGGGAGCTGTTTTTT.

This clonotype was seen repeatedly, ten times or more. This chain links TRBV10-3 with TRBJ2-4; D is perhaps TRBD1 (7 bases). V lost 4 bases and J 8 bases, leaving 15 bases between the germline ends. CDR1 is ENHRY and CDR2 is SYGVKD in the germline V gene. This CDR3 is 14 amino acids long. CDR3 sequence: CAISAESRGDIQYF. The CDR3 DNA follows: TGTGCCATCAGTGCCGAGAGCAGGGGGGACATTCAGTACTTC.

The V gene is TRBV12-3 or TRBV12-4, the J gene TRBJ1-5; D is uncertain. This CDR3 is built from 15 residues. Trimming took 2 bases from V and 0 from J, leaving 8 bases between them. The CDR3 DNA sequence: TGTGCCAGCAGTTTACGACGGAATAGCAATCAGCCCCAGCATTTT. It translates to CASSLRRNSNQPQHF.

The chain combines TRBV7-9 with TRBJ2-3; 10 bases agree with TRBD2. V lost 5 bases and J lost 6; bases outside the gene matches: 11. The CDR3 sequence is 16 residues long. Germline values: CDR1 SEHNR, CDR2 FQNEAQ (reference sequence). The CDR3 sequence: CASSIDTGTSDDTQYF. The CDR3 DNA sequence: TGTGCCAGCAGCATAGACACCGGGACTAGCGACGATACGCAGTATTTT.

The chain carries TRBV20-1 and TRBJ2-5; 8 nucleotides align to TRBD1. The CDR3 runs to 14 residues. Germline loops: CDR1 DFQATT, CDR2 SNEGSKA (reference sequence). V was pared by 8 bases and J by 1 base, with 9 bases of the junction left unmatched. CDR3 sequence: CSTFTGTGQETQYF. In DNA form, the CDR3 reads TGCAGTACCTTTACCGGGACAGGCCAAGAGACCCAGTACTTC.

This clonotype has only a few counts. The chain is built from TRBV9 and TRBJ2-3; D gene unclear. CDR1 and CDR2 (germline): SGDLS, YYNGEE. V dropped 4 bases and J dropped 2 bases, with 17 bases sitting between them. This CDR3 comprises 16 residues. CDR3 sequence reads: CASSPRAYSITDTQYF. The CDR3 bases are TGTGCCAGCAGCCCACGGGCCTACTCGATCACAGATACGCAGTATTTT.